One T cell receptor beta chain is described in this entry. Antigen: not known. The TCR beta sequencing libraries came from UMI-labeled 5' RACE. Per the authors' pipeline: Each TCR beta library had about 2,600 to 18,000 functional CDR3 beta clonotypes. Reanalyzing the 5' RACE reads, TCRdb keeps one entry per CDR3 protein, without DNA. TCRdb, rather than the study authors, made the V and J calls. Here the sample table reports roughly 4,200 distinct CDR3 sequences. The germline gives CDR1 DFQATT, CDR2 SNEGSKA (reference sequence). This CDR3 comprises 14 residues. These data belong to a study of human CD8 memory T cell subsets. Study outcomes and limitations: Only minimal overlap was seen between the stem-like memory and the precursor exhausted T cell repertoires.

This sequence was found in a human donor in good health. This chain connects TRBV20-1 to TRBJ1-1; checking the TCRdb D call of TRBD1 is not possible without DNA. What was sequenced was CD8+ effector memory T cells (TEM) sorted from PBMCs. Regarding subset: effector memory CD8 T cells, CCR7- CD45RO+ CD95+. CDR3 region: CSARDPSRVTEAFF.